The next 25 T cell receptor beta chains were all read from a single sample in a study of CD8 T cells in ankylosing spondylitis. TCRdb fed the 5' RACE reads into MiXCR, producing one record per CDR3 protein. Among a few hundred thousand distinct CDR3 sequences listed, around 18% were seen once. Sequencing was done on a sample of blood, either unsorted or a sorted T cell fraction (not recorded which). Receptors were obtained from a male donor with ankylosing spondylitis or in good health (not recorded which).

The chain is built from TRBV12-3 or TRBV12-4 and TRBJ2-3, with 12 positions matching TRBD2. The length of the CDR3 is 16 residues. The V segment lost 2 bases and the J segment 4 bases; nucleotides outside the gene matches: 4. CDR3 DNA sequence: TGTGCCAGCAGTTTAAATCTAGCGGGGGGGCCAGATACGCAGTATTTT. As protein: CASSLNLAGGPDTQYF.

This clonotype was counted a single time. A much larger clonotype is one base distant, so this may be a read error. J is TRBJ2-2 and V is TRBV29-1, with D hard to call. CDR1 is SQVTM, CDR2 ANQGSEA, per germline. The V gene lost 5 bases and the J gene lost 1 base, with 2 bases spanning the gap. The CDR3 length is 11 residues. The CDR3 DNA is TGCAGCGTTAAGAACACCGGGGAGCTGTTTTTT. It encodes CSVKNTGELFF.

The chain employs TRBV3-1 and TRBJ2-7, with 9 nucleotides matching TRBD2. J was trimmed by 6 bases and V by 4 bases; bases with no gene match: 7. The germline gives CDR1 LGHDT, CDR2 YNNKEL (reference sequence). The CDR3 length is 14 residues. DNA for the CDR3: TGTGCCAGCAGCCTGGCGGGGGGGGCGACCGAGCAGTACGTC. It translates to CASSLAGGATEQYV.

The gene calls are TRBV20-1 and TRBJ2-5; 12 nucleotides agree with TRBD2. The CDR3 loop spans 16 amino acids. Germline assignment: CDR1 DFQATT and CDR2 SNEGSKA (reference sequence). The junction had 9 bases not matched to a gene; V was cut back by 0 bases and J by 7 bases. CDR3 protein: CSARDAVTSGGRTQYF. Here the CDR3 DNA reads TGCAGTGCTAGAGATGCGGTGACTAGCGGGGGAAGGACCCAGTACTTC.

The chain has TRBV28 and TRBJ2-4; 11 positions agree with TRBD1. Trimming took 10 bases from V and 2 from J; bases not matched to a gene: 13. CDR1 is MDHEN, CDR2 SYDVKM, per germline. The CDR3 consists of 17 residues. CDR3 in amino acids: CATSGTGGFWTKNIQYF. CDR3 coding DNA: TGTGCCACGTCCGGGACAGGGGGTTTTTGGACCAAAAACATTCAGTACTTC.

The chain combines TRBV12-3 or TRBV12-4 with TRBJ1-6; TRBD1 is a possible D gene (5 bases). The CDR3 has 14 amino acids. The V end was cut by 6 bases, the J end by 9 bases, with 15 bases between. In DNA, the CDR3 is TGTGCCAGCAGCCCAGGGTCTGGAGGTTCACCCCTCCACTTT. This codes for CASSPGSGGSPLHF.

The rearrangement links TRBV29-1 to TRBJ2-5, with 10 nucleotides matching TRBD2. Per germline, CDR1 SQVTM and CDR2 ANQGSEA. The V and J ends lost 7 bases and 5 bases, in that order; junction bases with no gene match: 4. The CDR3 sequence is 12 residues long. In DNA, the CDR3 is TGCAGCGGCCGAGCGGGAGGGGAGACCCAGTACTTC. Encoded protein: CSGRAGGETQYF.

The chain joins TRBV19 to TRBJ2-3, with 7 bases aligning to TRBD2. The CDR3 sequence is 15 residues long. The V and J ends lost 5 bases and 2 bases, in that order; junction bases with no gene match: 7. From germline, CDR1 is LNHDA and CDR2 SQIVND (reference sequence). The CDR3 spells CASSRPSGPTDTQYF. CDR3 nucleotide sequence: TGTGCCAGTAGTCGACCTAGCGGACCCACAGATACGCAGTATTTT.

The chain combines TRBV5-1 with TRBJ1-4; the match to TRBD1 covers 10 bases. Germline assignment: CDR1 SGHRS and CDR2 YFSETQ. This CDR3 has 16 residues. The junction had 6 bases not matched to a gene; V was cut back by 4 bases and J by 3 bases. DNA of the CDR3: TGCGCCAGCAGCCGGGACAGGGGTTTTTCTAATGAAAAACTGTTTTTT. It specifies CASSRDRGFSNEKLFF.

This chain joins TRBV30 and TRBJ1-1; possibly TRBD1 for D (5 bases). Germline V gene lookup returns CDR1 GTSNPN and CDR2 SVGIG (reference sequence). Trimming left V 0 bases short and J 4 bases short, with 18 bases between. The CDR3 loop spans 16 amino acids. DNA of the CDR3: TGTGCCTGGAGTGTACTGGGTCAGAACAGGCCCACTGAAGCTTTCTTT. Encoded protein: CAWSVLGQNRPTEAFF.

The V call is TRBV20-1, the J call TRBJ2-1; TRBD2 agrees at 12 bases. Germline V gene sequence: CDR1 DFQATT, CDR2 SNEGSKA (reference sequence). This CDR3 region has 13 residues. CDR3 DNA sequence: TGCAGCTTACTAGCGGGGGGCGACAATGAGCAGTTCTTC. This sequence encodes CSLLAGGDNEQFF.

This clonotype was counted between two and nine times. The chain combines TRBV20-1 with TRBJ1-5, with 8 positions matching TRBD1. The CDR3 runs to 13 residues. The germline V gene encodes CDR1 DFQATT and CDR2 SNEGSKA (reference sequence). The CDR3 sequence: CSATGDSNQPQHF. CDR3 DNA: TGCAGCGCGACAGGGGATAGCAATCAGCCCCAGCATTTT.

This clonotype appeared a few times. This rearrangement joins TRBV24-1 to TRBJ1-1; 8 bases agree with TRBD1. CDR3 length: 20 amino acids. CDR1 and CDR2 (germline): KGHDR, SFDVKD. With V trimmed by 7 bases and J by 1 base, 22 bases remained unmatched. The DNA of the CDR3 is TGTGCCACCAGAGACAGGGGTGGGAACAGGGGAGGATGGACGAACACTGAAGCTTTCTTT. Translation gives CATRDRGGNRGGWTNTEAFF.

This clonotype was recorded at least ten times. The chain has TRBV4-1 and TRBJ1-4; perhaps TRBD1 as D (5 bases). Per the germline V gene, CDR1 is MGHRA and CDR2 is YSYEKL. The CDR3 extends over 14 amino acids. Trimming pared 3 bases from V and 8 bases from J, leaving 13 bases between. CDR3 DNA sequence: TGCGCCAGCAGCCATCAAGGGGTAGAAGAAAAACTGTTTTTT. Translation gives CASSHQGVEEKLFF.

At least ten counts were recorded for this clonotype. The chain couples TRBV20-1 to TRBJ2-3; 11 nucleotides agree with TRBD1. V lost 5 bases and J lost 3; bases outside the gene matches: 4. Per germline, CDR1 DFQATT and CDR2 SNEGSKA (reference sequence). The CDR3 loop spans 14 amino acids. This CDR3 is CSAVRDRGTDTQYF. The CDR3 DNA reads TGCAGTGCTGTCCGGGACAGGGGGACAGATACGCAGTATTTT.

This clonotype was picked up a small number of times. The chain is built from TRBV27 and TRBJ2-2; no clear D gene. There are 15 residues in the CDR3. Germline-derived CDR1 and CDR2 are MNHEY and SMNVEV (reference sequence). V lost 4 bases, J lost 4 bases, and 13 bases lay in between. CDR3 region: CASSSRVVRTGELFF. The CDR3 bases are TGTGCCAGCAGTTCACGGGTAGTGCGCACCGGGGAGCTGTTTTTT.

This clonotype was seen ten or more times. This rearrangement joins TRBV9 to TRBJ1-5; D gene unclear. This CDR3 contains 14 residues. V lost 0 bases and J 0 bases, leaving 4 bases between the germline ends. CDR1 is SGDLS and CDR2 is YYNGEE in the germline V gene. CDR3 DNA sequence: TGTGCCAGCAGCGTAGGGGGTAGCAATCAGCCCCAGCATTTT. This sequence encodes CASSVGGSNQPQHF.

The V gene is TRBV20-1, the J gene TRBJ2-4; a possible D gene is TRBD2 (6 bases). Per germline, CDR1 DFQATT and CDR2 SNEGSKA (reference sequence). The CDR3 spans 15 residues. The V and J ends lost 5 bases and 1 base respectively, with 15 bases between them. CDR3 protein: CSAGGASGAKNIQYF. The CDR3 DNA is TGCAGTGCTGGCGGGGCAAGTGGGGCCAAAAACATTCAGTACTTC.

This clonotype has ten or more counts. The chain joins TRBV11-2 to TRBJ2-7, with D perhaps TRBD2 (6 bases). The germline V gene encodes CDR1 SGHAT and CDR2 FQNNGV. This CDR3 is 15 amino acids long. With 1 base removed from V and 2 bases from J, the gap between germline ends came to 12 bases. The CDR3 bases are TGTGCCAGCAGCTTAGGACGGGAGCTCCCCTACGAGCAGTACGTC. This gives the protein CASSLGRELPYEQYV.

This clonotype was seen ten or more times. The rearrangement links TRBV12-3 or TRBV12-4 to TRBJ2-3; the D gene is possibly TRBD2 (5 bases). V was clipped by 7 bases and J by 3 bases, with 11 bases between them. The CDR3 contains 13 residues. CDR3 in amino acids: CASTTSNTDTQYF. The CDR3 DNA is TGTGCCAGCACTACTAGTAATACAGATACGCAGTATTTT.

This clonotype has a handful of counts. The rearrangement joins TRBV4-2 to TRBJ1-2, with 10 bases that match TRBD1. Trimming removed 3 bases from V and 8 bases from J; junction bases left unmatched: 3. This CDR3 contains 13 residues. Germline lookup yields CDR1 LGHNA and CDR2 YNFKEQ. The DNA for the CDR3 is TGTGCCAGCAGCCAGGGGACAGGGGACGGCTACACCTTC. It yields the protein CASSQGTGDGYTF.

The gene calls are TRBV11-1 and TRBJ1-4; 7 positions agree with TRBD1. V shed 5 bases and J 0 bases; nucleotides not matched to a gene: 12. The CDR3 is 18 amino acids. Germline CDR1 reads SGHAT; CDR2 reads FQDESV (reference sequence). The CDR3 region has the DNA TGTGCCAGCAGCCCAAACTCCGGGACAGCAGCAACTAATGAAAAACTGTTTTTT. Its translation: CASSPNSGTAATNEKLFF.

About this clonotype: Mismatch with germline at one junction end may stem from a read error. The CDR3 is CASSEWQPGLNTEDFF. The CDR3 nucleotides read TGTGCCAGCAGTGAATGGCAGCCGGGACTGAACACTGAAGATTTCTTT. The gene calls are TRBV25-1 and TRBJ1-1; TRBD1 might be the D (5 bases). The germline CDR1 and CDR2 sequences are MGHDK and SYGVNS. The CDR3 is made up of 16 amino acids.

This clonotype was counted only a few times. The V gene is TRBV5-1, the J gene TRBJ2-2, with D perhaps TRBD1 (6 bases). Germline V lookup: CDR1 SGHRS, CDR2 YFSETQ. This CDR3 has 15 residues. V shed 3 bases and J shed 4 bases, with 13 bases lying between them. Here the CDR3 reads CASSSRGVGTGELFF. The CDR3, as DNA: TGCGCCAGCAGCTCCAGGGGCGTCGGCACCGGGGAGCTGTTTTTT.

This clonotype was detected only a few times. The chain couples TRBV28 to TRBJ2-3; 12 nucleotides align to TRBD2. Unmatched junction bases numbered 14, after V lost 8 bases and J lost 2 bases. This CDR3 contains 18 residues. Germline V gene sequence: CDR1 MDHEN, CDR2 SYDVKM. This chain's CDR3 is CASPPGLAGGPNTDTQYF. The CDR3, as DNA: TGTGCCAGCCCTCCTGGGCTAGCGGGGGGGCCGAACACAGATACGCAGTATTTT.